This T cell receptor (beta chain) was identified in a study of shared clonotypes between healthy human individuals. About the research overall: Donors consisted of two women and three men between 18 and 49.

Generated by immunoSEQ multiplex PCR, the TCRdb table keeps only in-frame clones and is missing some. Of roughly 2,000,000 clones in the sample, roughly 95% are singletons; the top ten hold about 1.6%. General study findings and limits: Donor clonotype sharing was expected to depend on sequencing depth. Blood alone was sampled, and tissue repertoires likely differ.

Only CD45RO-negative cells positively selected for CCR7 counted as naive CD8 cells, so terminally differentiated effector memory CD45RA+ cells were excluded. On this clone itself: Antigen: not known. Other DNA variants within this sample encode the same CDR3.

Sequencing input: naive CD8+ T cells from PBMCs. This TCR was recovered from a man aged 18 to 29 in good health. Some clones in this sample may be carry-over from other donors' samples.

CDR3 loop: CASSLLGVNTEAFF. The CDR3 bases are TGTGCCAGCAGTTTACTCGGCGTGAACACTGAAGCTTTCTTT. The chain is built from TRBV28 and TRBJ1-1; D remains unclear. There are 14 residues in the CDR3. V gave up 2 bases and J gave up 0 bases, with 7 bases separating them. Germline-derived CDR1 and CDR2 are MDHEN and SYDVKM.